This T cell receptor beta chain was sequenced in a study of blood T cell repertoires in COVID-19 (dated by TCRdb to 2020 to 2021). With regard to the full study: Samples covering the acute and convalescent phases of COVID-19 were provided by collaborators in the United States, Italy and Spain. The prospective study material was composed of cDNA or gDNA derived from T cells, B-cell-depleted T cells, or PBMCs. Deeply sampled blood TCRbeta repertoires from subjects exposed to, actively infected with, or recovered from COVID-19 were included in the dataset. The repertoires were released in a freely available public database meant as a resource for research on the immune response to SARS-CoV-2. The samples were drawn from the first 160 participants of the ongoing ImmuneRACE study and from 950 to 1,500 subjects provided by 6 global collaborators. Nearly every sample came with metadata listing a de-identified subject ID, COVID-19 status, age in years and sex. Where available, HLA class I and class II types were taken from metadata supplied by the sample provider and were not determined by assay-based typing.

Broader findings and caveats from the paper: Clinical and demographic metadata were provided uncurated, with the amount varying by source and participant.

The collaborating institutions used their own protocols to collect whole blood in K2EDTA tubes. For TCRbeta analysis, collaborators shipped samples in one of three forms: frozen whole blood, isolated PBMCs, or DNA extracted from either of those sample types. The immunoSEQ Assay, a bias-controlled multiplex PCR, was used to amplify TCRbeta CDR3 regions from genomic DNA. From the authors' description of their analysis: The number of nucleated cells in each sample was estimated by amplification of reference gene primers within the assay. Sequence reads were collapsed and filtered to measure the absolute abundance of every unique TCRbeta CDR3 rearrangement. For each sample, productive Simpson clonality was calculated by taking the square root of Simpson's diversity index across productive rearrangements. Held by TCRdb, this immuneACCESS table contains in-frame sequences only and omits some clones. Under half of the omission traces to an unresolved V gene where checked; the cause of the rest is unknown. Clone size and the V and J calls come from that table; the DNA yielded D and trimming. The sample table records about 98,000 clones; 87% of these occur just once. The ten largest clones add up to 3.5% to 5.5% of the sample.

Concerning this clone: The specificity of this receptor is unknown. Within one base of it there is no much larger clone, and no base qualities were kept.

The CDR3 runs 14 residues from the cysteine to the phenylalanine. Solely the CDR3 DNA is kept, with 42 bases framed from the first base. The germline V gene supplies CDR1 SGHRS and CDR2 YFSETQ. V is pruned by 5 bases and J by 2 bases, leaving 5 bases of the junction without a gene match. The sequence derives from a man between 65 and 85 years old with acute or convalescent COVID-19. This sequence uses TRBV5-1 and TRBJ1-1, with TRBD1 matching 8 junction bases. The sequenced sample was peripheral blood. The sequence in DNA is TGCGCCAGCAGACAGGGGGTAATCAACACTGAAGCTTTCTTT. The resulting protein is CASRQGVINTEAFF.